This entry lists 23 T cell receptor beta chains sequenced from one sample in a study of blood T cell repertoires in COVID-19. This table comes from immunoSEQ multiplex PCR, and its TCRdb copy is limited to in-frame clones, with some not included. The sample consists of approximately 280,000 clones, more than 85% of them appearing once. Specimen: peripheral blood. These receptors all come from a man aged 35 to 55 with acute or convalescent COVID-19.

The sample holds one count of this clone. The chain carries TRBV27 and TRBJ1-6, with D unresolved. The germline V gene encodes CDR1 MNHEY and CDR2 SMNVEV (reference sequence). The CDR3 is 13 amino acids. V was cut by 4 bases and J by 5 bases, with 6 bases left in between. CDR3: CASSSRDNSPLHF. DNA of the CDR3: TGTGCCAGCAGTTCGAGGGATAATTCACCCCTCCACTTT.

This chain uses TRBV6-1 with TRBJ1-5; D gene ambiguous. V dropped 1 base and J dropped 7 bases, with 11 bases sitting between them. The germline V gene has CDR1 MNHNS and CDR2 SASEGT. This CDR3 has 14 residues. The DNA of the CDR3 is TGTGCCAGCAGTGAAGGGCAGAAAGTGCAGCCCCAGCATTTT. Translation: CASSEGQKVQPQHF.

The chain has TRBV5-1 and TRBJ2-1; 9 nucleotides agree with TRBD1. The CDR3 length is 13 residues. Trimming at V came to 4 bases and at J to 9 bases, leaving 5 bases not matched to a gene. Germline CDR1 reads SGHRS; CDR2 reads YFSETQ. CDR3 region: CASSKGQGAEQFF. The CDR3 DNA is TGCGCCAGCAGCAAGGGACAGGGAGCTGAGCAGTTCTTC.

This chain connects TRBV6-5 to TRBJ1-1, with 8 bases identical to TRBD1. Per germline, CDR1 MNHEY and CDR2 SVGAGI. The CDR3 has 15 amino acids. Losses at the gene ends were 6 bases for V and 5 bases for J; bases not matched to a gene: 11. The CDR3 nucleotides are TGTGCCAGCAGCTACCATGGACAGGGTGGGACTGAAGCTTTCTTT. It is translated as CASSYHGQGGTEAFF.

The rearrangement links TRBV2 to TRBJ2-3, with 7 bases identical to TRBD2. Germline V CDR1 and CDR2: SNHLY, FYNNEI. The CDR3 runs to 15 residues. The J segment lost 7 bases and the V segment lost 6 bases, leaving 13 bases of the junction unmatched. In DNA, the CDR3 is TGTGCCAGCAGGAAAGGGGCGGTCGGGGGGAATACGCAGTATTTT. Protein product: CASRKGAVGGNTQYF.

This chain uses TRBV15 with TRBJ1-3; the D is unclear. This CDR3 has 18 residues. CDR1 LNHNV and CDR2 YYDKDF come from the germline V gene (reference sequence). V dropped 0 bases and J dropped 0 bases, with 15 bases sitting between them. CDR3 in amino acids: CATSRDRGTANSGNTIYF. The DNA of the CDR3 is TGTGCCACCAGCAGAGATCGGGGAACGGCAAACTCTGGAAACACCATATATTTT.

The chain joins TRBV11-2 to TRBJ2-1, with 7 bases matching TRBD1. V dropped 1 base and J dropped 7; count of bases not matched to a gene: 10. The germline CDR1 and CDR2 sequences are SGHAT and FQNNGV. This CDR3 has 16 amino acids. The CDR3 spells CASSLAGIGGNNEQFF. In DNA form, the CDR3 reads TGTGCCAGCAGCTTAGCGGGGATAGGGGGCAATAATGAGCAGTTCTTC.

The J gene is TRBJ2-3, the V gene TRBV3-1 (or the pseudogene TRBV3-2), with D perhaps TRBD2 (6 bases). V was pared by 4 bases and J by 10 bases, with 15 bases between. Looked up from germline, CDR1 is LGHDT and CDR2 is YNNKEL (reference sequence). The CDR3 runs to 13 residues. CDR3 in amino acids: CASSPLTSKAQYF. Here the CDR3 DNA reads TGTGCCAGCAGCCCCCTTACTAGCAAAGCGCAGTATTTT.

The CDR3 DNA follows: TGTGCCAGCAGTTCTCCGGGACTAGAGGGCGGGGAGCTGTTTTTT. Translation gives CASSSPGLEGGELFF. The J gene is TRBJ2-2, the V gene TRBV6-5; 8 bases map to TRBD2. Germline-derived CDR1 and CDR2 are MNHEY and SVGAGI. With 4 bases clipped from V and 7 bases from J, the junction kept 8 bases outside the gene matches. The CDR3 extends over 15 amino acids.

This sequence joins TRBV6-5 and TRBJ2-7, with D tentatively TRBD2 (5 bases). The V gene's germline CDR1 is MNHEY and CDR2 SVGAGI. The CDR3 length is 12 residues. The V end lost 8 bases, the J end lost 2 bases, and 10 bases lay between the germline ends. CDR3 nucleotides: TGTGCCAGCCTGGACGGGACCTACGAGCAGTACTTC. Protein product: CASLDGTYEQYF.

This rearrangement joins TRBV21-1 to TRBJ2-6; TRBD1, the table's D call, lacks a check against the DNA. TRBV21-1 is assigned pseudogene status. This CDR3 spans 19 amino acids. The CDR3 protein is CASSKVNRGQGSGANVLTF. The CDR3 nucleotides are TGTGCCAGCAGCAAAGTGAACAGGGGGCAGGGATCTGGGGCCAACGTCCTGACTTTC.

This clone was observed a single time. The chain recombines TRBV15 with TRBJ2-2; D possibly corresponds to TRBD1 (6 bases). The CDR3 runs to 14 residues. V gave up 5 bases and J gave up 1 base, with 8 bases separating them. Germline V gives CDR1 LNHNV, CDR2 YYDKDF (reference sequence). CDR3 coding DNA: TGTGCCACCAGCGGACAGCTGAACACCGGGGAGCTGTTTTTT. It encodes CATSGQLNTGELFF.

In this sample, this clone turned up once. The rearrangement uses TRBV3-1 (or the pseudogene TRBV3-2) and TRBJ1-1, with D unresolved. The CDR3 runs to 12 residues. The germline CDR1 and CDR2 sequences are LGHDT and YNNKEL (reference sequence). V lost 1 base, J lost 8 bases, and 8 bases lay in between. As DNA, the CDR3 is TGTGCCAGCAGCCAAGTGCGCGGGGAAGCTTTCTTT. This sequence encodes CASSQVRGEAFF.

This clone showed up just a few times. The DNA for the CDR3 is TGTGCCATCAGTGACCGGGACAGGGCTGAAAAACTGTTTTTT. Translated: CAISDRDRAEKLFF. This chain joins TRBV10-3 and TRBJ1-4; 9 positions agree with TRBD1. This CDR3 comprises 14 residues. The junction had 3 bases not matched to a gene; V was cut back by 3 bases and J by 7 bases. From germline, CDR1 is ENHRY and CDR2 SYGVKD.

The chain has TRBV24-1 and TRBJ2-1, with D possibly TRBD1 on 5 matching bases. The germline V and J ends were trimmed by 0 bases and 6 bases, with 8 bases remaining between them. CDR1 is KGHDR and CDR2 is SFDVKD in the germline V gene. This CDR3 is built from 14 residues. CDR3 protein: CATSDLGQFNEQFF. CDR3 DNA sequence: TGTGCCACCAGTGATTTGGGACAATTCAATGAGCAGTTCTTC.

This chain links TRBV2 with TRBJ1-5; weak D call: TRBD1 (5 bases). The CDR3 runs 15 residues. Trimming removed 4 bases from V and 4 bases from J, with 14 bases in between. Germline assignment: CDR1 SNHLY and CDR2 FYNNEI. The CDR3 reads CASSGVGRANQPQHF. The CDR3 DNA reads TGTGCCAGCAGTGGGGTTGGCAGGGCTAATCAGCCCCAGCATTTT. Drawing the rest from reference TRBV2 and TRBJ1-5, the complete variable domain is EPEVTQTPSHQVTQMGQEVILRCVPISNHLYFYWYRQILGQKVEFLVSFYNNEISEKSEIFDDQFSVERPDGSNFTLKIRSTKLEDSAMYFCASSGVGRANQPQHFGDGTRLSIL.

This chain joins TRBV20-1 and TRBJ2-7; 11 positions agree with TRBD2. Losses at the gene ends were 3 bases for V and 3 bases for J; bases not matched to a gene: 4. Germline V lookup: CDR1 DFQATT, CDR2 SNEGSKA (reference sequence). The CDR3 runs to 14 residues. The CDR3 DNA reads TGCAGTGCTAGTGCTAGCGGGGGGTTCTACGAGCAGTACTTC. Translating it yields CSASASGGFYEQYF.

This clone was detected only a few times. The V and J genes are TRBV5-1 and TRBJ1-2; perhaps TRBD1 as D (6 bases). The ends were cut back, 5 bases at V and 8 bases at J, with 19 bases in the middle. The CDR3 totals 14 residues. Germline CDR1 reads SGHRS; CDR2 reads YFSETQ. The DNA for the CDR3 is TGCGCCAGCAGGTTACAACAGGGTAATCTCGGCTACACCTTC. Amino acid sequence: CASRLQQGNLGYTF. Using reference TRBV5-1 and TRBJ1-2 for the parts outside the CDR3, the full variable domain is KAGVTQTPRYLIKTRGQQVTLSCSPISGHRSVSWYQQTPGQGLQFLFEYFSETQRNKGNFPGRFSGRQFSNSRSEMNVSTLELGDSALYLCASRLQQGNLGYTFGSGTRLTVV.

This clone has only one observation. The rearrangement uses TRBV5-6 and TRBJ2-7, with 9 positions matching TRBD1. V was clipped by 0 bases and J by 3 bases; unmatched bases: 4. The CDR3 contains 15 residues. Germline CDR1 and CDR2: SGHDT and YYEEEE. The chain's CDR3 is CASSLVGTGFYEQYF. CDR3 nucleotides: TGTGCCAGCAGCTTGGTGGGGACAGGGTTCTACGAGCAGTACTTC.

The genes are TRBV24-1 and TRBJ2-7; tentative D call: TRBD1 (6 bases). This CDR3 is 14 amino acids long. The V end lost 10 bases, the J end lost 0 bases, and 15 bases lay between the germline ends. Germline V gives CDR1 KGHDR, CDR2 SFDVKD. The CDR3 DNA reads TGTGCCACTTCGGACAGCCAAGGCTCCTACGAGCAGTACTTC. Protein sequence: CATSDSQGSYEQYF.

Concerning this clone: This CDR3 is also generated by other DNA sequences in the sample. In DNA, the CDR3 is TGTGCCAGCAGCTTAGACAGGGGGAACACTGAAGCTTTCTTT. It yields the protein CASSLDRGNTEAFF. The V and J genes are TRBV5-4 and TRBJ1-1; 8 bases match TRBD1. J gave up 1 base and V 2 bases, and 1 base lay outside the gene matches. CDR1 is SGHNT and CDR2 is YYREEE in the germline V gene (reference sequence). This CDR3 has 14 residues.

Turning to this clone: Other DNA sequences within the sample encode an identical CDR3. V and J are TRBV12-3 or TRBV12-4 and TRBJ1-5; D remains unclear. The V end was cut by 5 bases, the J end by 5 bases, with 10 bases between. The CDR3 has 13 amino acids. CDR3 bases: TGTGCCAGCAGTCCACGGGGTGATCAGCCCCAGCATTTT. It specifies CASSPRGDQPQHF.

The CDR3 region is CASSLEGGRGQPQHF. CDR3 nucleotides: TGCGCCAGCAGCTTGGAAGGGGGGAGGGGTCAGCCCCAGCATTTT. This chain links TRBV5-1 with TRBJ1-5, with D perhaps TRBD1 (6 bases). The CDR3 runs 15 residues. Germline values: CDR1 SGHRS, CDR2 YFSETQ. V gave up 0 bases and J gave up 6 bases, with 13 bases separating them. Filled out from reference TRBV5-1 and TRBJ1-5, the complete variable domain reads KAGVTQTPRYLIKTRGQQVTLSCSPISGHRSVSWYQQTPGQGLQFLFEYFSETQRNKGNFPGRFSGRQFSNSRSEMNVSTLELGDSALYLCASSLEGGRGQPQHFGDGTRLSIL.